These T cell receptor beta chains were read from a single sample in a study of naive and memory T cell subsets. TCRdb used MiXCR to reprocess the UMI-ligation and nested PCR reads, holding one entry per CDR3 protein. The data hold 70,000 to 95,000 distinct CDR3 sequences, with about 7% observed a single time. The sample comprised central memory CD4+ T cells from blood. The receptors originated from a human donor in good health. The CDR3 runs from the conserved cysteine through the conserved F or W. The D gene is left open where the match is weak. Clone size is stated in some rows and not others, as once, few, many or a class when expanded.

D gene,J gene,clone size,V gene,CDR3 protein,CDR3 DNA
-,TRBJ2-1,-,TRBV12-3/TRBV12-4,CASSLSGRRGNEQFF,TGTGCCAGCAGTTTGTCTGGACGGAGGGGCAATGAGCAGTTCTTC
-,TRBJ2-7,many,TRBV7-9,CASSLSAAGSYEQYF,TGTGCCAGCAGCTTATCGGCTGCCGGCTCCTACGAGCAGTACTTC
TRBD2,TRBJ2-3,many,TRBV10-3,CAISSGGSTDTQYF,TGTGCCATCTCTAGCGGAGGTAGCACAGATACGCAGTATTTT
TRBD1,TRBJ2-3,many,TRBV11-3,CASSVRTGRGTDTQYF,TGTGCCAGCAGCGTTAGGACAGGGCGAGGCACAGATACGCAGTATTTT
-,TRBJ2-7,many,TRBV7-9,CASSPTDRSYEQYF,TGTGCCAGCAGCCCAACGGACAGAAGCTACGAGCAGTACTTC
TRBD1,TRBJ1-5,many,TRBV7-9,CASSPGGRSNQPQHF,TGTGCCAGCAGCCCAGGGGGCAGAAGCAATCAGCCCCAGCATTTT
-,TRBJ1-1,many,TRBV20-1,CSAPGDWTEAFF,TGCAGTGCTCCAGGGGATTGGACTGAAGCTTTCTTT
-,TRBJ2-1,many,TRBV13,CASSPDWGGPNYNEQFF,TGTGCCAGCAGCCCCGATTGGGGCGGACCTAACTACAATGAGCAGTTCTTC
-,TRBJ2-2,few,TRBV12-3/TRBV12-4,CASSFGVWDGELFF,TGTGCCAGCAGTTTTGGTGTCTGGGACGGGGAGCTGTTTTTT
TRBD2,TRBJ2-7,-,TRBV7-2,CASKRAGSSYEQYF,TGTGCCAGCAAGCGAGCGGGGTCCTCCTACGAGCAGTACTTC
-,TRBJ1-1,-,TRBV29-1,CSVRGLGNRSNTEAFF,TGCAGCGTTCGGGGGCTTGGGAACAGGAGTAACACTGAAGCTTTCTTT
-,TRBJ1-2,-,TRBV5-1,CASSLVVGIYGYTF,TGCGCCAGCAGCTTGGTTGTAGGAATCTATGGCTACACCTTC
-,TRBJ1-3,many,TRBV18,CASSPPGVGSGNTIYF,TGTGCCAGCTCACCACCGGGGGTTGGAAGTGGAAACACCATATATTTT
-,TRBJ1-5,few,TRBV6-2/TRBV6-3,CASNRVMDQPQHF,TGTGCCAGCAATAGAGTCATGGATCAGCCCCAGCATTTT
TRBD1,TRBJ1-6,many,TRBV20-1,CSATGYGNSPLHF,TGCAGCGCGACAGGGTACGGGAATTCACCCCTCCACTTT
-,TRBJ1-4,many,TRBV7-9,CASSSTGHRVRNEKLFF,TGTGCCAGCAGCTCAACCGGACACAGGGTTAGAAATGAAAAACTGTTTTTT
TRBD1,TRBJ1-5,many,TRBV9,CASSVTGQNQPQHF,TGTGCCAGCAGCGTCACGGGACAGAATCAGCCCCAGCATTTT
-,TRBJ2-7,once,TRBV2,CASSPGFYEQYF,TGTGCCAGCAGCCCAGGGTTCTACGAGCAGTACTTC
-,TRBJ2-1,-,TRBV11-1,CASSLAIGRRRNEQFF,TGTGCCAGCAGCTTAGCAATCGGTAGGAGACGCAATGAGCAGTTCTTC
TRBD1,TRBJ1-5,once,TRBV10-3,CAIRANTGTGDQPQHF,TGTGCCATCAGGGCAAACACCGGGACAGGGGATCAGCCCCAGCATTTT
-,TRBJ1-5,many,TRBV7-2,CASSPQSFSPQHF,TGTGCCAGCAGCCCTCAGTCCTTTTCACCCCAGCATTTT
-,TRBJ2-5,many,TRBV14,CASGLQETQYF,TGTGCCAGCGGCCTCCAAGAGACCCAGTACTTC
TRBD1,TRBJ1-2,many,TRBV4-3,CASSQPGTGVSYGYTF,TGCGCCAGCAGCCAACCCGGGACAGGGGTGTCGTATGGCTACACCTTC
-,TRBJ2-6,few,TRBV18,CASSGGYSGANVLTF,TGTGCCAGCTCAGGAGGATACTCTGGGGCCAACGTCCTGACTTTC